Presented here are 32 T cell receptor beta chains from one specimen sequenced in a study of human T cells and chemical hapten exposure. Time point described: patch test 2, 6 weeks after DPC sensitization. Treatment of the sample: therapeutic diphenylcyclopropenone sensitization with weekly scalp DPC. TCRdb reprocessed the RACE reads via MiXCR and lists one record per CDR3 protein. The sample has 90,000 to 110,000 distinct CDR3 sequences; about a tenth are singletons. Sequencing was performed on whole blood, taken in connection with sensitization to the hapten diphenylcyclopropenone (DPC). Every receptor here comes from a woman between 40 and 50 years old with alopecia areata. Some clones in this sample may be carry-over from other donors' samples.

V is TRBV30 and J is TRBJ1-3, with D possibly matching TRBD1 (6 bases). The V end lost 2 bases, the J end lost 0 bases, and 8 bases lay between the germline ends. The germline V gene has CDR1 GTSNPN and CDR2 SVGIG (reference sequence). The CDR3 is 14 residues long. CDR3 residues: CAWSLGGSGNTIYF. The CDR3, as DNA: TGTGCCTGGAGTCTAGGGGGCTCTGGAAACACCATATATTTT.

This clonotype has a handful of counts. This rearrangement joins TRBV4-1 to TRBJ2-6, with no clear D. The CDR3 consists of 14 residues. Germline loops: CDR1 MGHRA, CDR2 YSYEKL. V lost 7 bases to trimming and J lost 4 bases, with 11 bases between them. DNA for the CDR3: TGCGCCAGCAAAATGGCCTCAGGGGCCAACGTCCTGACTTTC. It specifies CASKMASGANVLTF.

This clonotype has just one count. The V call is TRBV27, the J call TRBJ1-1; no definite D call. CDR1 is MNHEY, CDR2 SMNVEV, per germline (reference sequence). V shed 0 bases and J shed 7 bases, with 12 bases lying between them. The CDR3 consists of 14 residues. CDR3 nucleotides: TGTGCCAGCAGTTTATCGGCTTCGGACGGTGAAGCTTTCTTT. Translated, it gives CASSLSASDGEAFF.

This clonotype was seen many times. V and J are TRBV3-1 and TRBJ1-3; 7 bases align to TRBD1. Germline CDR1 LGHDT, CDR2 YNNKEL (reference sequence). Losses at the gene ends were 5 bases for V and 2 bases for J; bases not matched to a gene: 18. CDR3 length equals 19 residues. CDR3 loop: CASSGTDPKWDQTGNTIYF. In DNA form, the CDR3 reads TGTGCCAGCAGCGGGACAGACCCGAAGTGGGACCAAACTGGAAACACCATATATTTT.

The genes are TRBV28 and TRBJ2-7; 8 bases line up with TRBD1. The CDR3 loop spans 15 amino acids. V shed 7 bases and J 4 bases; nucleotides not matched to a gene: 12. The germline CDR1 and CDR2 sequences are MDHEN and SYDVKM. CDR3 residues: CASTSYRQGAYEQYF. In DNA, the CDR3 is TGTGCCAGCACCTCCTACAGGCAGGGGGCTTACGAGCAGTACTTC.

Many counts were recorded for this clonotype. The rearrangement uses TRBV5-4 and TRBJ2-1, with TRBD2 matching over 13 bases. The trim removed 6 bases at V and 4 bases at J, leaving 7 bases unmatched. The CDR3 covers 16 residues. Germline V gene lookup returns CDR1 SGHNT and CDR2 YYREEE (reference sequence). In DNA, the CDR3 is TGTGCCAGCAACCGACTAGCGGGGGGCCCTTACAATGAGCAGTTCTTC. It encodes CASNRLAGGPYNEQFF.

The sample holds many counts of this clonotype. The chain is built from TRBV7-2 and TRBJ2-3; D gene uncertain. This CDR3 is 15 amino acids long. Trimming shortened V by 3 bases and J by 3 bases, and 13 bases separated the two germline ends. Germline V gives CDR1 SGHTA, CDR2 FQGNSA. The CDR3 DNA reads TGTGCCAGCAGCTTTGCCCACCGAGGAACAGATACGCAGTATTTT. Translating it yields CASSFAHRGTDTQYF.

There are many counts of this clonotype. V gene TRBV12-3 or TRBV12-4 combines with J gene TRBJ2-3, with 9 bases lining up with TRBD2. CDR3 size: 15 residues. Trimming removed 3 bases from V and 1 base from J; junction bases left unmatched: 2. The CDR3 protein is CASSLRGGGTDTQYF. The DNA for the CDR3 is TGTGCCAGCAGTTTGCGCGGGGGGGGCACAGATACGCAGTATTTT.

As concerns this clonotype: Possible read error: a much larger clone is one base away. The chain links TRBV20-1 to TRBJ2-3; D is undetermined. There are 12 residues in the CDR3. The V gene's germline CDR1 is DFQATT and CDR2 SNEGSKA (reference sequence). Deletions cut 2 bases from V and 8 bases from J, with 11 bases between. This chain's CDR3 is CSARHQWGTQYF. The DNA for the CDR3 is TGCAGTGCTAGACATCAGTGGGGTACGCAGTATTTT.

This clonotype was seen repeatedly, ten times or more. The chain recombines TRBV7-2 with TRBJ1-2; the D is unclear. Germline V lookup: CDR1 SGHTA, CDR2 FQGNSA. V was pared by 2 bases and J by 4 bases, with 17 bases between. The CDR3 consists of 16 residues. The chain's CDR3 is CASSLFPGTASYGYTF. CDR3 coding DNA: TGTGCCAGCAGCTTATTTCCAGGAACAGCAAGCTATGGCTACACCTTC.

This rearrangement joins TRBV4-3 to TRBJ1-5; D is ambiguous. The germline CDR1 and CDR2 sequences are LGHNA and YSLEER. V was shortened by 1 base and J by 4 bases, with 11 bases between the two germline ends. The CDR3 totals 15 residues. This CDR3 is CASSQALGPNQPQHF. The DNA for the CDR3 is TGCGCCAGCAGCCAAGCACTAGGTCCAAATCAGCCCCAGCATTTT.

The rearrangement joins TRBV7-8 to TRBJ1-6; the D is unclear. Germline V gives CDR1 SGHVS, CDR2 FQNEAQ. The CDR3 extends over 14 amino acids. Trimming removed 1 base from V and 8 bases from J, with 9 bases in between. For the CDR3, the DNA is TGTGCCAGCAGCTTAGTCCGGGTTGATTCACCCCTCCACTTT. Its translation is CASSLVRVDSPLHF.

The sample holds a few counts of this clonotype. The V gene is TRBV14, the J gene TRBJ1-1, with D hard to call. The V and J ends lost 0 bases and 6 bases respectively, with 8 bases between them. The CDR3 runs to 13 residues. Looked up from germline, CDR1 is SGHDN and CDR2 is FVKESK. The CDR3 is CASSQELRAEAFF. As DNA, the CDR3 is TGTGCCAGCAGCCAAGAATTACGGGCTGAAGCTTTCTTT.

There are many counts of this clonotype. CDR3 sequence (DNA): TGCGCCAGCAATGGCGGGGGGGCCTACAATGAGCAGTTCTTC. Protein sequence: CASNGGGAYNEQFF. This sequence joins TRBV10-2 and TRBJ2-1, with 9 nucleotides matching TRBD2. J was trimmed by 2 bases and V by 7 bases; bases with no gene match: 3. There are 14 residues in the CDR3. Looked up from germline, CDR1 is WSHSY and CDR2 is SAAADI.

This rearrangement joins TRBV20-1 to TRBJ2-3; no reliable D call. Germline-derived CDR1 and CDR2 are DFQATT and SNEGSKA (reference sequence). Trimming left V 1 base short and J 5 bases short, with 4 bases between. The length of the CDR3 is 11 residues. CDR3 sequence: CSARVGDTQYF. The CDR3 DNA follows: TGCAGTGCTAGAGTCGGAGATACGCAGTATTTT.

This clonotype occurred a few times. The chain has TRBV5-6 and TRBJ2-3; D remains unclear. V lost 1 base and J lost 1, with 10 bases in between. The CDR3 has 15 residues. In germline, CDR1 is SGHDT, CDR2 YYEEEE. For the CDR3, the DNA is TGTGCCAGCAGCTTGCTGGGTTCCGGCACAGATACGCAGTATTTT. Translation gives CASSLLGSGTDTQYF. The entire variable domain, with the rest obtained from reference TRBV5-6 and TRBJ2-3, is as follows: DAGVTQSPTHLIKTRGQQVTLRCSPKSGHDTVSWYQQALGQGPQFIFQYYEEEERQRGNFPDRFSGHQFPNYSSELNVNALLLGDSALYLCASSLLGSGTDTQYFGPGTRLTVL.

The table lists this clonotype with a few counts. The gene calls are TRBV30 and TRBJ1-2; D remains unclear. CDR1 and CDR2 (germline): GTSNPN, SVGIG (reference sequence). Trimming removed 4 bases at V and 7 bases at J, with 22 bases between. CDR3 length equals 15 residues. The CDR3 nucleotides read TGTGCCTGGAAGGGCGATGTCCGCCGAAGTCGTGGCTACACCTTC. Protein product: CAWKGDVRRSRGYTF.

This clonotype has a handful of counts. This chain links TRBV7-2 with TRBJ2-7; D might be TRBD1 (6 bases). CDR1 and CDR2 from the germline V gene are SGHTA and FQGNSA. Deletions cut 2 bases from V and 3 bases from J, with 11 bases between. The CDR3 totals 14 residues. The CDR3 coding sequence is TGTGCCAGCAGCTTACAGGGGACATACTACGAGCAGTACTTC. It codes for CASSLQGTYYEQYF.

This clonotype was recorded at least ten times. The chain is built from TRBV7-9 and TRBJ2-1; D call uncertain. The germline gives CDR1 SEHNR, CDR2 FQNEAQ (reference sequence). Trimming removed 8 bases at V and 8 bases at J, with 13 bases between. The CDR3 is 12 residues long. The CDR3 DNA reads TGTGCCAGCCGACGATTTGGAGATGAGCAGTTCTTC. This codes for CASRRFGDEQFF.

The table lists this clonotype with many counts. J is TRBJ2-3 and V is TRBV10-3; D gene unclear. Germline values: CDR1 ENHRY, CDR2 SYGVKD. The CDR3 is 12 amino acids. Trimming stripped 10 bases from V and 0 bases from J, with 8 bases between. CDR3 nucleotides: TGTGCCACTGGTATTAGCACAGATACGCAGTATTTT. It encodes CATGISTDTQYF.

Ten or more counts support this clonotype. The chain is built from TRBV7-2 and TRBJ2-7; TRBD2 might be the D (5 bases). Deletions cut 4 bases from V and 5 bases from J, with 12 bases between. The germline V gene has CDR1 SGHTA and CDR2 FQGNSA. CDR3 size: 13 residues. The CDR3 protein is CASSSAGGNEQYF. CDR3 DNA: TGTGCCAGCAGCTCGGCGGGTGGAAACGAGCAGTACTTC.

This clonotype has only a few counts. The chain couples TRBV5-1 to TRBJ1-4, with D tentatively TRBD1 (6 bases). Germline lookup yields CDR1 SGHRS and CDR2 YFSETQ. CDR3 length: 15 amino acids. V was trimmed by 5 bases and J by 10 bases, leaving 21 bases between them. The CDR3 is CASRPEDRNIVKLFF. DNA of the CDR3: TGCGCCAGCAGACCTGAGGACAGAAATATCGTAAAACTGTTTTTT.

The gene calls are TRBV7-6 and TRBJ2-3, with TRBD1 identical over 10 bases. The CDR3 consists of 18 residues. The germline V gene encodes CDR1 SGHVS and CDR2 FNYEAQ. With 2 bases clipped from V and 6 bases from J, the junction kept 14 bases outside the gene matches. The chain's CDR3 is CASSLLAGTGDLVDTQYF. The CDR3 DNA sequence: TGTGCCAGCAGCTTATTAGCCGGGACAGGGGATTTGGTGGATACGCAGTATTTT.

This chain's CDR3 is CAISDGTGTHHTIYF. Here the CDR3 DNA reads TGTGCCATCAGTGACGGGACAGGGACCCACCACACCATATATTTT. The chain has TRBV10-3 and TRBJ1-3; the match to TRBD1 covers 9 bases. V dropped 3 bases and J dropped 8; count of bases not matched to a gene: 8. The V gene's germline CDR1 is ENHRY and CDR2 SYGVKD. The CDR3 extends over 15 amino acids.

This clonotype occurred many times. The J gene is TRBJ2-7, the V gene TRBV24-1; possibly TRBD1 for D (5 bases). Trimming removed 4 bases at V and 4 bases at J, with 10 bases between. This CDR3 is built from 13 residues. CDR1 and CDR2 (germline): KGHDR, SFDVKD. CDR3 amino acids: CATSESGMYEQYF. The CDR3 nucleotides read TGTGCCACCAGTGAATCAGGGATGTACGAGCAGTACTTC.

This clonotype was found many times. The rearrangement links TRBV10-1 to TRBJ2-5; D perhaps matches TRBD2 (6 bases). V gave up 2 bases and J gave up 1 base, with 11 bases separating them. The CDR3 consists of 15 residues. Germline CDR1 reads WNHNN; CDR2 reads SYGVQD (reference sequence). The CDR3 nucleotides read TGCGCCAGCAGTGAGGGAGGGAGGCCCCAAGAGACCCAGTACTTC. Its protein is CASSEGGRPQETQYF.

This clonotype was counted many times. The genes are TRBV7-9 and TRBJ2-1, with 13 nucleotides matching TRBD2. The CDR3 totals 15 residues. Germline assignment: CDR1 SEHNR and CDR2 FQNEAQ (reference sequence). V lost 5 bases, J lost 6 bases, and 4 bases stayed unmatched. CDR3 loop: CASSPGLAGTNEQFF. The CDR3 nucleotides read TGTGCCAGCAGCCCGGGACTAGCGGGGACCAATGAGCAGTTCTTC.

This chain uses TRBV6-5 with TRBJ2-7, with a weak D call TRBD1 (7 bases). The V gene lost 4 bases and the J gene lost 2 bases, with 15 bases spanning the gap. From germline, CDR1 is MNHEY and CDR2 SVGAGI. The CDR3 has 15 residues. CDR3 region: CASSSGGQPPYEQYF. Here the CDR3 DNA reads TGTGCCAGCAGTTCCGGGGGACAGCCACCCTACGAGCAGTACTTC.

J is TRBJ1-2 and V is TRBV11-2; D gene unclear. CDR3 length: 15 amino acids. With 0 bases removed from V and 4 bases from J, the gap between germline ends came to 12 bases. The germline gives CDR1 SGHAT, CDR2 FQNNGV. CDR3 sequence (DNA): TGTGCCAGCAGCTTAGATCGGTTGTATGGCTATGGCTACACCTTC. Translated: CASSLDRLYGYGYTF.

V gene TRBV7-2 combines with J gene TRBJ2-3, with TRBD2 as a possible D gene (7 bases). The germline gives CDR1 SGHTA, CDR2 FQGNSA. This CDR3 contains 16 residues. Trimming shortened V by 3 bases and J by 7 bases, and 20 bases separated the two germline ends. The CDR3 DNA follows: TGTGCCAGCAGCTTTTCTGTGGGGGGGCCTCCCAATACGCAGTATTTT. Its protein product is CASSFSVGGPPNTQYF.

This clonotype was counted a few times. The chain links TRBV4-3 to TRBJ1-2, with D maybe TRBD1 (5 bases). V lost 0 bases, J lost 4 bases, and 15 bases lay in between. The CDR3 runs to 16 residues. The germline V gene has CDR1 LGHNA and CDR2 YSLEER. CDR3: CASSQDHQGSVYGYTF. CDR3 sequence (DNA): TGCGCCAGCAGCCAAGATCACCAGGGATCGGTCTATGGCTACACCTTC.

The CDR3 protein is CASISPRGASGTDTQYF. The CDR3 region has the DNA TGTGCCAGCATCTCTCCTAGGGGGGCATCGGGCACAGATACGCAGTATTTT. This chain connects TRBV6-2 or TRBV6-3 to TRBJ2-3, with D possibly called TRBD1 or TRBD2 (6 bases each). Germline lookup yields CDR1 MNHEY and CDR2 SVGEGT. The CDR3 length is 17 residues. Deletions cut 7 bases from V and 1 base from J, with 21 bases between.